These 13 T cell receptor beta chains were sequenced from one sample in a study of siplizumab effects on memory and regulatory T cells (dated by TCRdb to about 2019). Receptor libraries were prepared by the immunoSEQ multiplex PCR assay. TCRdb mirrors the immuneACCESS table, restricted to in-frame sequences. Some clones are absent from its copies; in checked studies, under half trace to an unresolved V gene, and the reason for the others is unknown. In this sample the table shows around 100,000 clones, about 91% of which occur a single time. Of the sample, 0.14% to 0.15% falls within the top ten clones. The sequenced sample was CD4+ T cells sorted from blood. The receptors here all came from a human donor in good health.

The chain uses TRBV7-9 and TRBJ1-2; 7 bases are a match to TRBD1. After removal of 7 bases from V and 0 bases from J, the junction contained 8 bases not matched to a gene. The CDR3 is made up of 15 amino acids. CDR1 and CDR2 from the germline V gene are SEHNR and FQNEAQ (reference sequence). The CDR3 DNA is TGTGCCAGCATCCCCCAGGGGGTGTCTAACTATGGCTACACCTTC. Translating gives CASIPQGVSNYGYTF.

The rearrangement joins TRBV4-1 to TRBJ1-1, with no clear D. With 0 bases removed from V and 10 bases from J, the gap between germline ends came to 15 bases. From germline, CDR1 is MGHRA and CDR2 YSYEKL. The CDR3 is made up of 14 amino acids. In DNA, the CDR3 is TGCGCCAGCAGCCAAGATAGGCCGGGAACGAGAGCTTTCTTT. This translates into CASSQDRPGTRAFF.

The rearrangement uses TRBV18 and TRBJ1-1; D is undetermined. Trimming left V 2 bases short and J 6 bases short, with 7 bases between. CDR1 is KGHSH, CDR2 LQKENI, per germline. The CDR3 contains 12 residues. This CDR3 reads CASSPNSPEAFF. The CDR3 bases are TGTGCCAGCTCACCAAACTCCCCTGAAGCTTTCTTT.

The V gene is TRBV15, the J gene TRBJ1-1; D is unresolved. This CDR3 has 13 residues. The V and J ends lost 0 bases and 1 base respectively, with 3 bases between them. Looked up from germline, CDR1 is LNHNV and CDR2 is YYDKDF (reference sequence). This chain's CDR3 is CATSREANTEAFF. The CDR3 coding sequence is TGTGCCACCAGCAGAGAGGCGAACACTGAAGCTTTCTTT.

The chain is built from TRBV7-2 and TRBJ1-1, with D possibly being TRBD1 (6 bases). CDR1 and CDR2 (germline): SGHTA, FQGNSA. The CDR3 is made up of 19 amino acids. Trimming removed 3 bases from V and 0 bases from J, with 23 bases in between. As DNA, the CDR3 is TGTGCCAGCAGCTTGGCGGGACAAGGCCTTTCCCGCATGAACACTGAAGCTTTCTTT. Translation gives CASSLAGQGLSRMNTEAFF.

This chain joins TRBV18 and TRBJ2-7, with TRBD1 matching 9 bases. Germline assignment: CDR1 KGHSH and CDR2 LQKENI. J was trimmed by 3 bases and V by 3 bases; bases with no gene match: 6. The CDR3 length is 15 residues. CDR3: CASSPGQGALYEQYF. CDR3 DNA: TGTGCCAGCTCACCGGGACAGGGAGCCCTCTACGAGCAGTACTTC.

The chain recombines TRBV19 with TRBJ2-5, with no clear D. V shed 5 bases and J shed 3 bases, with 19 bases lying between them. Germline V gene data show CDR1 as LNHDA and CDR2 as SQIVND (reference sequence). This CDR3 spans 16 amino acids. The CDR3 DNA is TGTGCCAGTAGTGGCCTTGATCGGACGTCGGAAGAGACCCAGTACTTC. It encodes CASSGLDRTSEETQYF.

This rearrangement joins TRBV7-9 to TRBJ1-2, with 7 bases matching TRBD1. Germline V gene sequence: CDR1 SEHNR, CDR2 FQNEAQ (reference sequence). V dropped 1 base and J dropped 1; count of bases not matched to a gene: 6. The CDR3 spans 16 residues. DNA for the CDR3: TGTGCCAGCAGCTTAGTTGGCGACAGGGTTAACTATGGCTACACCTTC. Amino acids: CASSLVGDRVNYGYTF.

DNA of the CDR3: TGTGCCAGAAGCTCCATCCCGGCAGGGTTGGTCGAAAATGAGCAGTTCTTC. Translation gives CARSSIPAGLVENEQFF. The chain couples TRBV5-3 to TRBJ2-1; possibly TRBD1 for D (5 bases). TRBV5-3 is reported as an ORF; its role is uncertain. This CDR3 has 17 residues. Deletions cut 3 bases from V and 7 bases from J, with 23 bases between.

This chain uses TRBV5-4 with TRBJ2-1, with D perhaps matching TRBD2 (7 bases). Germline V gene lookup returns CDR1 SGHNT and CDR2 YYREEE (reference sequence). Trimming stripped 0 bases from V and 10 bases from J, with 14 bases between. The CDR3 has 14 residues. CDR3 bases: TGTGCCAGCAGCTTGGCGGGGGGCGCGAGAGAGCAGTTCTTC. Translating gives CASSLAGGAREQFF. The full variable domain, in which reference TRBV5-4 and TRBJ2-1 provide the parts outside the CDR3, is ETGVTQSPTHLIKTRGQQVTLRCSSQSGHNTVSWYQQALGQGPQFIFQYYREEENGRGNFPPRFSGLQFPNYSSELNVNALELDDSALYLCASSLAGGAREQFFGPGTRLTVL.

This chain uses TRBV5-1 with TRBJ2-3, with 15 bases fitting TRBD2. Germline CDR1 and CDR2: SGHRS and YFSETQ. The CDR3 runs to 16 residues. Trimming removed 0 bases from V and 7 bases from J; junction bases left unmatched: 3. The CDR3 DNA reads TGCGCCAGCAGCTTGGGGACTAGCGGGGGGGCGTATACGCAGTATTTT. Amino acids: CASSLGTSGGAYTQYF.

The chain carries TRBV5-4 and TRBJ1-6, with TRBD1 matching over 7 bases. This CDR3 has 17 amino acids. Trimming cost V 1 base and J 0 bases; bases outside gene matches: 4. The germline V gene encodes CDR1 SGHNT and CDR2 YYREEE (reference sequence). In nucleotides, the CDR3 is TGTGCCAGCAGCTTGCCGGGACAGAGCTCCTATAATTCACCCCTCCACTTT. Translated, it gives CASSLPGQSSYNSPLHF.

The CDR3 DNA reads TGTGCCAGCAGGGCAGATCTGGGGGAGATCGGGGAGCTGTTTTTT. Protein product: CASRADLGEIGELFF. The rearrangement joins TRBV25-1 to TRBJ2-2; either TRBD1 or TRBD2 may supply D (5 bases each). Germline V gene data show CDR1 as MGHDK and CDR2 as SYGVNS. The CDR3 contains 15 residues. The germline V and J ends were trimmed by 6 bases and 7 bases, with 18 bases remaining between them.